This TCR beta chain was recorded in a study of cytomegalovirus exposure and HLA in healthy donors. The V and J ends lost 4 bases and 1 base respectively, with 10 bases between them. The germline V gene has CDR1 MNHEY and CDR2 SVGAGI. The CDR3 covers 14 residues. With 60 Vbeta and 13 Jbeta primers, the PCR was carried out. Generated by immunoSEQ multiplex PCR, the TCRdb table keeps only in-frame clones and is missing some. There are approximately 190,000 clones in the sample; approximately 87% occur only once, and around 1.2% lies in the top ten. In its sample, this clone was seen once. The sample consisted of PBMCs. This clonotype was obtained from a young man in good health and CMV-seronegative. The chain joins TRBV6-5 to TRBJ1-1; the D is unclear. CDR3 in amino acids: CASSSWQSNTEAFF. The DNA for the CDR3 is TGTGCCAGCAGTTCGTGGCAGTCGAACACTGAAGCTTTCTTT.